These 26 T cell receptor beta chains share one sample of origin, sequenced in a study of vaccination and CD4 T cells after COVID-19. Cultured CD4+ T-cell DNA underwent Oncomine TCR Beta short-read sequencing. TCRdb redid the calling of the PCR reads with MiXCR, one entry per CDR3 protein. The repertoire consists of roughly 11,000 distinct CDR3 sequences, with about 50% occurring once and the leading ten covering 30% to 35%. Their cognate antigens are unknown. Treatment indicated: approximately nine-day PBMC culture with coronavirus spike peptide pools or control peptides (ViraFEST assay). Sequencing was performed on CD4+ T cells from blood, cultured in vitro. The receptors derive from a human donor who had recovered from COVID-19.

This chain uses TRBV18 with TRBJ2-3; D uncertain. Germline V gives CDR1 KGHSH, CDR2 LQKENI. Deletions cut 8 bases from V and 4 bases from J, with 13 bases between. This CDR3 comprises 13 residues. CDR3 protein: CASAVSLADTQYF. In DNA, the CDR3 is TGTGCCAGCGCAGTTTCGCTCGCAGATACGCAGTATTTT. Variable domain in full (rest from reference TRBV18 and TRBJ2-3): NAGVMQNPRHLVRRRGQEARLRCSPMKGHSHVYWYRQLPEEGLKFMVYLQKENIIDESGMPKERFSAEFPKEGPSILRIQQVVRGDSAAYFCASAVSLADTQYFGPGTRLTVL.

This chain joins TRBV6-4 and TRBJ1-1; D is uncertain. The CDR3 has 14 residues. Trimming removed 7 bases from V and 5 bases from J, with 17 bases in between. Germline assignment: CDR1 MRHNA and CDR2 SNTAGT. The CDR3 DNA reads as TGTGCCAGCACCAACCGGAGGGTGGGGACTGAAGCTTTCTTT. It translates to CASTNRRVGTEAFF.

This clonotype was detected only a few times. This chain uses TRBV2 with TRBJ1-2; D unresolved. The germline V gene has CDR1 SNHLY and CDR2 FYNNEI. The CDR3 totals 11 residues. Trimming removed 5 bases from V and 3 bases from J, with 4 bases in between. This CDR3 is CASSQDYGYTF. CDR3 DNA sequence: TGTGCCAGCAGTCAAGACTATGGCTACACCTTC.

The CDR3 reads CASSLRAGPNGGNTIYF. The CDR3 DNA reads TGTGCCAGCAGCCTGAGAGCAGGACCGAACGGGGGAAACACCATATATTTT. The chain is built from TRBV5-4 and TRBJ1-3, with D hard to call. The CDR3 is 17 residues long. The ends were cut back, 4 bases at V and 4 bases at J, with 21 bases in the middle. The germline V gene has CDR1 SGHNT and CDR2 YYREEE (reference sequence).

This clonotype was detected only a few times. The V and J genes are TRBV19 and TRBJ2-3; 10 positions match TRBD2. This CDR3 has 18 residues. Germline V gives CDR1 LNHDA, CDR2 SQIVND (reference sequence). The ends lost 3 bases at V and 2 bases at J; junction bases unmatched: 11. The DNA for the CDR3 is TGTGCCAGTAGTATCGGACGCGGTAGCGGGGGGCCCACAGATACGCAGTATTTT. Amino acid sequence: CASSIGRGSGGPTDTQYF.

The chain uses TRBV5-1 and TRBJ1-2; D possibly corresponds to TRBD1 (6 bases). Trimming took 6 bases from V and 1 from J, leaving 13 bases between them. The CDR3 is 14 residues long. Germline CDR1 and CDR2: SGHRS and YFSETQ. CDR3 loop: CASTPTGGNYGYTF. CDR3 bases: TGCGCCAGCACTCCGACAGGAGGTAACTATGGCTACACCTTC.

The V and J genes are TRBV19 and TRBJ1-1; 7 nucleotides align to TRBD1. Germline lookup yields CDR1 LNHDA and CDR2 SQIVND (reference sequence). Trimming removed 9 bases from V and 1 base from J; junction bases left unmatched: 8. CDR3 length: 14 amino acids. CDR3 in amino acids: CASVRDRGNTEAFF. The CDR3 DNA is TGTGCCAGCGTAAGGGACAGAGGGAACACTGAAGCTTTCTTT. Filled out from reference TRBV19 and TRBJ1-1, the complete variable domain reads DGGITQSPKYLFRKEGQNVTLSCEQNLNHDAMYWYRQDPGQGLRLIYYSQIVNDFQKGDIAEGYSVSREKKESFPLTVTSAQKNPTAFYLCASVRDRGNTEAFFGQGTRLTVV.

This clonotype was detected once. The J gene is TRBJ1-4, the V gene TRBV5-3; the D is unclear. TRBV5-3 is annotated as an ORF whose role is uncertain. The CDR3 runs to 13 residues. Between the trimmed V and J ends, which lost 8 bases and 10 bases, there was a span of 18 bases. The CDR3: CASRPGRLGKLFF. In nucleotides, the CDR3 is TGTGCCAGCAGGCCCGGACGCTTGGGAAAACTGTTTTTT.

V and J are TRBV20-1 and TRBJ2-7; TRBD2 might be the D (6 bases). CDR3 length equals 12 residues. Per germline, CDR1 DFQATT and CDR2 SNEGSKA (reference sequence). The V end lost 6 bases, the J end lost 1 base, and 10 bases lay between the germline ends. Here the CDR3 reads CSAGGESYEQYF. CDR3 DNA sequence: TGCAGTGCCGGCGGGGAGTCCTACGAGCAGTACTTC.

Within the sample, this clonotype is large (0.1 to 1%). V and J are TRBV6-2 or TRBV6-3 and TRBJ1-2; 7 positions match TRBD1. This CDR3 is built from 16 residues. The germline CDR1 and CDR2 sequences are MNHEY and SVGEGT. The V and J ends lost 3 bases and 3 bases, in that order; junction bases with no gene match: 10. The CDR3 here is CASSYVTGSMDYGYTF. The CDR3 nucleotides read TGTGCCAGCAGTTATGTGACAGGGAGTATGGACTATGGCTACACCTTC.

The rearrangement uses TRBV7-8 and TRBJ2-3; D assignment may be TRBD1 or TRBD2 (5 bases each). The length of the CDR3 is 14 residues. CDR1 SGHVS and CDR2 FQNEAQ come from the germline V gene. The germline V and J ends were trimmed by 5 bases and 5 bases, with 14 bases remaining between them. CDR3 nucleotides: TGTGCCAGCAGCCCCCGGGACGCTGGAGATACGCAGTATTTT. Translation gives CASSPRDAGDTQYF.

V is TRBV6-5 and J is TRBJ2-1; TRBD2 agrees at 12 bases. Losses at the gene ends were 2 bases for V and 0 bases for J; bases not matched to a gene: 17. Germline assignment: CDR1 MNHEY and CDR2 SVGAGI. This CDR3 is 22 amino acids long. The CDR3 is CASSYQLKLAGGRPSSYNEQFF. The CDR3 DNA reads as TGTGCCAGCAGTTACCAACTAAAACTAGCGGGGGGCAGACCAAGCTCCTACAATGAGCAGTTCTTC.

The chain uses TRBV19 and TRBJ2-3; 8 bases agree with TRBD1. Germline values: CDR1 LNHDA, CDR2 SQIVND (reference sequence). The V segment lost 6 bases and the J segment 2 bases; nucleotides outside the gene matches: 7. This CDR3 spans 15 amino acids. CDR3 region: CASSRRQGSTDTQYF. CDR3 DNA sequence: TGTGCCAGTAGCAGGCGACAGGGGTCCACAGATACGCAGTATTTT.

With respect to this clonotype: One junction end does not reproduce the germline sequence, and a read error may be involved. The V gene is TRBV6-1, the J gene TRBJ2-2; D is perhaps TRBD2 (6 bases). Germline V lookup: CDR1 MNHNS, CDR2 SASEGT. The CDR3 extends over 16 amino acids. Written as DNA, the CDR3 is TGTACCAGCAGTACAGGAGGGGTCCAAAACACCGGGGAGCTGTTTTTT. Its protein is CTSSTGGVQNTGELFF.

V gene TRBV7-9 combines with J gene TRBJ1-2; D is unclear. The CDR3 runs 14 residues. Germline CDR1 and CDR2: SEHNR and FQNEAQ (reference sequence). Trimming cost V 3 bases and J 2 bases, with 10 bases left between them. The CDR3 loop is CASSFRTENYGYTF. CDR3 nucleotide sequence: TGTGCCAGCAGCTTTAGGACGGAAAACTATGGCTACACCTTC. Drawing the rest from reference TRBV7-9 and TRBJ1-2, the complete variable domain is DTGVSQNPRHKITKRGQNVTFRCDPISEHNRLYWYRQTLGQGPEFLTYFQNEAQLEKSRLLSDRFSAERPKGSFSTLEIQRTEQGDSAMYLCASSFRTENYGYTFGSGTRLTVV.

CDR3 DNA: TGTGCCATCGCTGCGAGGGGGGGGGCAAGGGGAGCTTTCTTT. Protein sequence: CAIAARGGARGAFF. This chain links TRBV24-1 with TRBJ1-1; TRBD1 might be the D (6 bases). Germline values: CDR1 KGHDR, CDR2 SFDVKD. The CDR3 spans 14 residues. The germline V and J ends were trimmed by 11 bases and 10 bases, with 25 bases remaining between them.

This clonotype occurred once. The chain recombines TRBV19 with TRBJ2-2; the D gene is possibly TRBD2 (6 bases). Per germline, CDR1 LNHDA and CDR2 SQIVND (reference sequence). V was shortened by 6 bases and J by 5 bases, with 13 bases between the two germline ends. The CDR3 consists of 14 residues. The CDR3 DNA follows: TGTGCCAGTAGGTTGGAGGGGAGGACCGGGGAGCTGTTTTTT. This gives the protein CASRLEGRTGELFF.

The chain has TRBV6-1 and TRBJ2-5; TRBD2 agrees at 9 bases. This CDR3 is built from 15 residues. V shed 3 bases, J shed 5 bases, and the junction held 7 bases outside the gene matches. Per the germline V gene, CDR1 is MNHNS and CDR2 is SASEGT. The CDR3: CASSEEAGGYETQYF. The CDR3 DNA is TGTGCCAGCAGTGAGGAGGCGGGGGGGTATGAGACCCAGTACTTC.

This chain connects TRBV5-4 to TRBJ1-5; 7 bases are a match to TRBD1. CDR1 and CDR2 (germline): SGHNT, YYREEE (reference sequence). With V trimmed by 5 bases and J by 5 bases, 10 bases remained unmatched. CDR3 length equals 15 residues. The CDR3 is CASSCLQGLHQPQHF. The CDR3, as DNA: TGTGCCAGCAGTTGCCTACAGGGGCTTCATCAGCCCCAGCATTTT.

This sequence joins TRBV9 and TRBJ1-1; the D gene is possibly TRBD1 (5 bases). CDR1 and CDR2 from the germline V gene are SGDLS and YYNGEE. V was pared by 3 bases and J by 3 bases, with 18 bases between. The CDR3 has 16 residues. CDR3 region: CASSAKGFVGDTEAFF. CDR3 DNA: TGTGCCAGCAGCGCCAAAGGGTTCGTAGGGGACACTGAAGCTTTCTTT.

As regards this clonotype: The junction differs from germline at one of its ends, possibly a read error. The gene calls are TRBV20-1 and TRBJ1-4, with 7 bases that match TRBD1. Germline loops: CDR1 DFQATT, CDR2 SNEGSKA (reference sequence). The CDR3 covers 14 residues. The CDR3 DNA is TGCGGTGCCCAACCGGGACAGTCTAATGAAAAACTGTTTTTT. Translating it yields CGAQPGQSNEKLFF.

This clonotype was seen only a few times. J is TRBJ2-3 and V is TRBV6-5, with TRBD2 identical over 8 bases. The CDR3 contains 21 residues. J gave up 6 bases and V 0 bases, and 23 bases lay outside the gene matches. The germline V gene has CDR1 MNHEY and CDR2 SVGAGI. This CDR3 reads CASSYSGAGAPILPNSDTQYF. In nucleotides, the CDR3 is TGTGCCAGCAGTTACTCGGGAGCGGGAGCCCCCATACTACCTAATTCGGATACGCAGTATTTT.

This chain links TRBV6-2 or TRBV6-3 with TRBJ1-2, with D perhaps TRBD1 (5 bases). Deletions cut 7 bases from V and 9 bases from J, with 18 bases between. The CDR3 has 13 amino acids. The germline CDR1 and CDR2 sequences are MNHEY and SVGEGT. In DNA form, the CDR3 reads TGTGCCAGCACCCAGCCTCAGGGTCCGAGCTACACCTTC. It translates to CASTQPQGPSYTF.

The chain uses TRBV5-6 and TRBJ2-7, with TRBD1 identical over 7 bases. Germline V gene data show CDR1 as SGHDT and CDR2 as YYEEEE. The CDR3 runs 14 residues. V was clipped by 4 bases and J by 6 bases; unmatched bases: 10. The CDR3 here is CASSIPGQTGEQYF. The DNA of the CDR3 is TGTGCCAGCAGCATCCCGGGACAGACCGGCGAGCAGTACTTC.

This sequence joins TRBV23-1 and TRBJ1-1, with D possibly matching TRBD1 (6 bases). TRBV23-1 is noted as an ORF with a role that remains uncertain. Trimming took off 5 bases at V and 4 bases at J, with 20 bases between the two ends. The CDR3 runs to 16 residues. CDR3 nucleotide sequence: TGCGCCAGCAGTAGGGGGACCGTCTATTTGGGCACTGAAGCTTTCTTT. Amino acids: CASSRGTVYLGTEAFF.

The chain has TRBV6-2 or TRBV6-3 and TRBJ2-1; the D gene is possibly TRBD2 (7 bases). V lost 5 bases and J 9 bases, leaving 14 bases between the germline ends. The CDR3 runs 13 residues. CDR1 and CDR2 (germline): MNHEY, SVGEGT. The CDR3 region has the DNA TGTGCCAGCAGTGAGGGGGGGGTGAGTGAGCAGTTCTTC. Residues: CASSEGGVSEQFF.